Following are 32 T cell receptor beta chains from one sample sequenced in a study of CD8+ T cells in alopecia areata. Sequencing templates came from extracted RNA that was reverse transcribed into cDNA. Produced via immunoSEQ multiplex PCR; TCRdb's table is partial and in-frame only. The repertoire holds 95,000 to 150,000 clones, with 45% to 50% as singletons. Sequencing was performed on NKG2D-low CD8+ T cells sorted from blood. The source is a human donor with alopecia areata.

This clone turned up a few times. J is TRBJ2-3 and V is TRBV29-1; D ambiguous. This CDR3 is 10 amino acids long. CDR1 is SQVTM, CDR2 ANQGSEA, per germline. Deletions cut 4 bases from V and 6 bases from J, with 5 bases between. The CDR3 nucleotides are TGCAGCGTTGTCTGGGATACGCAGTATTTT. Translating it yields CSVVWDTQYF.

The chain is built from TRBV30 and TRBJ1-3; D unclear. Trimming cost V 0 bases and J 3 bases, with 9 bases left between them. Germline CDR1 is GTSNPN and CDR2 is SVGIG (reference sequence). This CDR3 region has 14 residues. CDR3 in amino acids: CAWSVTVLGNTIYF. In nucleotides, the CDR3 is TGTGCCTGGAGTGTTACCGTCCTTGGAAACACCATATATTTT.

The chain is built from TRBV4-1 and TRBJ2-7; either TRBD1 or TRBD2 may supply D (5 bases each). This CDR3 contains 15 residues. From germline, CDR1 is MGHRA and CDR2 YSYEKL. The V end lost 4 bases, the J end lost 6 bases, and 19 bases lay between the germline ends. The CDR3 DNA reads as TGCGCCAGCAGCCTTCCGTTGTCAGGGACGGTCGAGCAGTACTTC. It translates to CASSLPLSGTVEQYF.

This clone was counted a few times. The chain links TRBV29-1 to TRBJ2-7; 7 nucleotides agree with TRBD1. Trimming took 0 bases from V and 3 from J; bases not matched to a gene: 2. CDR1 SQVTM and CDR2 ANQGSEA come from the germline V gene. This CDR3 has 13 residues. CDR3 sequence reads: CSVEEAGGYEQYF. The CDR3 DNA sequence: TGCAGCGTTGAAGAGGCAGGGGGCTACGAGCAGTACTTC.

This clone occurred a few times. The chain carries TRBV5-1 and TRBJ2-3; perhaps TRBD2 as D (5 bases). Looked up from germline, CDR1 is SGHRS and CDR2 is YFSETQ. This CDR3 has 13 residues. V dropped 2 bases and J dropped 6 bases, with 10 bases sitting between them. The DNA of the CDR3 is TGCGCCAGCAGCTTCCGCCGAGGGGATACGCAGTATTTT. Amino acids: CASSFRRGDTQYF.

The V and J genes are TRBV30 and TRBJ1-1; a possible D gene is TRBD1 (6 bases). This CDR3 spans 15 amino acids. Germline CDR1 reads GTSNPN; CDR2 reads SVGIG (reference sequence). V lost 2 bases, J lost 3 bases, and 16 bases lay in between. The CDR3 sequence: CAWSSTGYRDTEAFF. CDR3 coding DNA: TGTGCCTGGAGTTCAACAGGGTACAGGGACACTGAAGCTTTCTTT.

There are a few counts of this clone. This rearrangement joins TRBV29-1 to TRBJ1-6; a weak D match, TRBD1 (5 bases). The CDR3 is 14 residues long. The germline CDR1 and CDR2 sequences are SQVTM and ANQGSEA. Trimming took off 0 bases at V and 8 bases at J, with 11 bases between the two ends. The CDR3 protein is CSVEDRAQDSPLHF. The CDR3 DNA reads as TGCAGCGTTGAAGATAGGGCACAGGATTCACCCCTCCACTTT.

The chain has TRBV11-2 and TRBJ2-2; 10 bases agree with TRBD1. CDR1 and CDR2 (germline): SGHAT, FQNNGV. The CDR3 is 14 amino acids. Unmatched junction bases numbered 5, after V lost 6 bases and J lost 7 bases. CDR3 coding DNA: TGTGCCAGCAGTACAGGACAGGGGGGCGGGGAGCTGTTTTTT. It translates to CASSTGQGGGELFF.

The chain employs TRBV29-1 and TRBJ1-3; D is undetermined. CDR3 size: 11 residues. CDR1 and CDR2 from the germline V gene are SQVTM and ANQGSEA. Trimming cost V 6 bases and J 4 bases, with 7 bases left between them. The chain's CDR3 is CSVATGNTIYF. The CDR3 bases are TGCAGCGTGGCCACAGGAAACACCATATATTTT.

This clone was counted only a few times. The chain recombines TRBV28 with TRBJ2-3; D remains unclear. The CDR3 is 12 residues long. Germline values: CDR1 MDHEN, CDR2 SYDVKM. The V end lost 3 bases, the J end lost 0 bases, and 1 base lay between the germline ends. CDR3 DNA: TGTGCCAGCAGTTTGAGCACAGATACGCAGTATTTT. It is translated as CASSLSTDTQYF.

The J gene is TRBJ2-7, the V gene TRBV7-2; 12 bases are a match to TRBD2. Germline lookup yields CDR1 SGHTA and CDR2 FQGNSA. J was trimmed by 5 bases and V by 4 bases; bases with no gene match: 3. The CDR3 is 14 residues long. CDR3 loop: CASSSTSGSHEQYF. In DNA, the CDR3 is TGTGCCAGCAGCTCGACTAGCGGGAGTCACGAGCAGTACTTC. Drawing the rest from reference TRBV7-2 and TRBJ2-7, the complete variable domain is GAGVSQSPSNKVTEKGKDVELRCDPISGHTALYWYRQSLGQGLEFLIYFQGNSAPDKSGLPSDRFSAERTGGSVSTLTIQRTQQEDSAVYLCASSSTSGSHEQYFGPGTRLTVT.

The chain employs TRBV5-1 and TRBJ1-1; D is unresolved. V dropped 6 bases and J dropped 0 bases, with 18 bases sitting between them. Germline V gives CDR1 SGHRS, CDR2 YFSETQ. This CDR3 spans 16 amino acids. The CDR3 is CASNWANGLMNTEAFF. CDR3 nucleotide sequence: TGCGCCAGCAATTGGGCGAATGGGCTGATGAACACTGAAGCTTTCTTT.

This clone was seen a handful of times. This chain uses TRBV5-1 with TRBJ2-7; maybe TRBD1 (6 bases). The length of the CDR3 is 13 residues. Trimming removed 5 bases from V and 3 bases from J, with 12 bases in between. Germline V CDR1 and CDR2: SGHRS, YFSETQ. The CDR3 here is CASSPGQNYEQYF. The CDR3 DNA reads as TGCGCCAGCAGTCCGGGACAAAACTACGAGCAGTACTTC.

This clone turned up a few times. The chain carries TRBV19 and TRBJ2-1, with TRBD1 matching over 7 bases. The germline CDR1 and CDR2 sequences are LNHDA and SQIVND (reference sequence). After removal of 7 bases from V and 9 bases from J, the junction contained 6 bases not matched to a gene. CDR3 length: 12 amino acids. CDR3 nucleotide sequence: TGTGCCAGTAACCTCGGGGACAGTGAGCAGTTCTTC. Residues: CASNLGDSEQFF.

This clone was seen more than once but under ten times. Other DNA sequences within the sample encode an identical CDR3. The CDR3 nucleotides read TGCAGCGTTGAACAAGGGATGAACACCGGGGAGCTGTTTTTT. It codes for CSVEQGMNTGELFF. The chain uses TRBV29-1 and TRBJ2-2; D not resolved. V was trimmed by 2 bases and J by 1 base, leaving 8 bases between them. The CDR3 spans 14 residues. Germline lookup yields CDR1 SQVTM and CDR2 ANQGSEA.

The rearrangement links TRBV4-1 to TRBJ2-1; D is unresolved. Germline V gene sequence: CDR1 MGHRA, CDR2 YSYEKL. The CDR3 is 12 amino acids. The germline V and J ends were trimmed by 3 bases and 8 bases, with 8 bases remaining between them. CDR3 DNA sequence: TGCGCCAGCAGCCAGTCGGGCGATGAGCAGTTCTTC. Translated, it gives CASSQSGDEQFF.

The gene calls are TRBV11-2 and TRBJ2-5; a possible D gene is TRBD1 (6 bases). In germline, CDR1 is SGHAT, CDR2 FQNNGV. V was shortened by 3 bases and J by 2 bases, with 13 bases between the two germline ends. The CDR3 covers 15 residues. For the CDR3, the DNA is TGTGCCAGCAGCTTGACGGGACAAGGACAAGAGACCCAGTACTTC. Protein: CASSLTGQGQETQYF.

The rearrangement uses TRBV19 and TRBJ2-7; possible D gene TRBD1, 8 bases. This CDR3 spans 15 amino acids. Trimming took 3 bases from V and 4 from J, leaving 16 bases between them. In germline, CDR1 is LNHDA, CDR2 SQIVND (reference sequence). The CDR3 sequence: CASSIAGQGGYEQYF. The CDR3, as DNA: TGTGCCAGTAGTATCGCAGGACAGGGAGGGTACGAGCAGTACTTC. Variable domain in full (rest from reference TRBV19 and TRBJ2-7): DGGITQSPKYLFRKEGQNVTLSCEQNLNHDAMYWYRQDPGQGLRLIYYSQIVNDFQKGDIAEGYSVSREKKESFPLTVTSAQKNPTAFYLCASSIAGQGGYEQYFGPGTRLTVT.

This clone turned up a few times. The chain couples TRBV29-1 to TRBJ1-2; D is unresolved. V lost 5 bases and J 7 bases, leaving 11 bases between the germline ends. From germline, CDR1 is SQVTM and CDR2 ANQGSEA. The CDR3 extends over 11 amino acids. CDR3 nucleotide sequence: TGCAGCGTTTTCAGTTTCCCTGGCTACACCTTC. It yields the protein CSVFSFPGYTF.

This chain uses TRBV30 with TRBJ2-7; no definite D call. Germline V lookup: CDR1 GTSNPN, CDR2 SVGIG (reference sequence). Trimming pared 1 base from V and 3 bases from J, leaving 10 bases between. CDR3 length equals 13 residues. The CDR3 sequence: CAWSAVRVYEQYF. CDR3 DNA sequence: TGTGCCTGGAGTGCCGTCAGAGTCTACGAGCAGTACTTC.

The DNA of the CDR3 is TGTGCCAGCGACAGTGGCAGCTCCTACGAGCAGTACTTC. It specifies CASDSGSSYEQYF. The V and J genes are TRBV2 and TRBJ2-7; possible D gene TRBD1, 5 bases. V was pared by 8 bases and J by 0 bases, with 11 bases between. Germline CDR1 is SNHLY and CDR2 is FYNNEI. The length of the CDR3 is 13 residues. Together with reference TRBV2 and TRBJ2-7, the CDR3 gives the full variable domain: EPEVTQTPSHQVTQMGQEVILRCVPISNHLYFYWYRQILGQKVEFLVSFYNNEISEKSEIFDDQFSVERPDGSNFTLKIRSTKLEDSAMYFCASDSGSSYEQYFGPGTRLTVT.

This clone was seen only a few times. The chain couples TRBV7-2 to TRBJ1-1, with D possibly matching TRBD1 (5 bases). Germline CDR1 is SGHTA and CDR2 is FQGNSA. V was clipped by 5 bases and J by 6 bases, with 16 bases between them. CDR3 length: 14 residues. CDR3 DNA: TGTGCCAGCAGCGACCGGGACGGGAGGCCTGAAGCTTTCTTT. Residues: CASSDRDGRPEAFF.

This sequence joins TRBV29-1 and TRBJ2-7; possibly TRBD1 for D (6 bases). V dropped 6 bases and J dropped 5 bases, with 11 bases sitting between them. This CDR3 contains 11 residues. Germline CDR1 SQVTM, CDR2 ANQGSEA. CDR3 sequence: CSVGWTDEQYF. The CDR3 DNA reads TGCAGCGTCGGCTGGACAGACGAGCAGTACTTC.

Notes on this clone: The identical CDR3 is also encoded by other nucleotide sequences in the sample. The chain joins TRBV9 to TRBJ2-2; the D is unclear. Trimming left V 0 bases short and J 7 bases short, with 4 bases between. Germline V lookup: CDR1 SGDLS, CDR2 YYNGEE. The CDR3 is 12 amino acids. The CDR3 spells CASSVEGGELFF. For the CDR3, the DNA is TGTGCCAGCAGCGTAGAAGGCGGGGAGCTGTTTTTT.

J is TRBJ2-4 and V is TRBV29-1; D call uncertain. V lost 0 bases and J lost 3, with 6 bases in between. This CDR3 contains 13 residues. CDR1 and CDR2 from the germline V gene are SQVTM and ANQGSEA. The CDR3 here is CSVEDTVKNIQYF. DNA of the CDR3: TGCAGCGTTGAAGATACAGTCAAAAACATTCAGTACTTC.

This chain links TRBV14 with TRBJ2-7, with TRBD1 as a possible D gene (5 bases). Germline CDR1 reads SGHDN; CDR2 reads FVKESK. The CDR3 length is 13 residues. Deletions cut 5 bases from V and 4 bases from J, with 12 bases between. The CDR3 loop reads CASSDSRAYEQYF. The CDR3 coding sequence is TGTGCCAGCAGCGACAGTCGGGCGTACGAGCAGTACTTC.

The chain couples TRBV30 to TRBJ1-1, with TRBD1 matching 7 bases. CDR3 length equals 12 residues. CDR1 is GTSNPN, CDR2 SVGIG, per germline (reference sequence). V lost 5 bases to trimming and J lost 6 bases; unmatched junction nucleotides: 6. The DNA of the CDR3 is TGTGCCTGGGAAACAGGGGACGCTGAAGCTTTCTTT. Translated, it gives CAWETGDAEAFF.

The chain joins TRBV5-6 to TRBJ2-1; 7 bases agree with TRBD1. Germline-derived CDR1 and CDR2 are SGHDT and YYEEEE. Trimming took 3 bases from V and 0 from J; bases not matched to a gene: 6. CDR3 size: 16 residues. The CDR3 DNA sequence: TGTGCCAGCAGCTATCAAAGGGGGCACTCCTACAATGAGCAGTTCTTC. Protein: CASSYQRGHSYNEQFF.

This chain joins TRBV4-1 and TRBJ2-7, with 7 positions matching TRBD1. CDR3 size: 15 residues. Germline values: CDR1 MGHRA, CDR2 YSYEKL. The ends lost 2 bases at V and 2 bases at J; junction bases unmatched: 6. CDR3 residues: CASSQTGTVAYEQYF. The DNA for the CDR3 is TGCGCCAGCAGCCAAACCGGGACAGTGGCCTACGAGCAGTACTTC.

The chain couples TRBV19 to TRBJ2-3; D gene uncertain. V lost 10 bases and J lost 7, with 18 bases in between. The CDR3 spans 13 residues. Per germline, CDR1 LNHDA and CDR2 SQIVND (reference sequence). The chain's CDR3 is CATLESRTHTQYF. The CDR3 bases are TGTGCCACCCTAGAATCTAGGACGCATACGCAGTATTTT.

A word on this clone: The identical CDR3 is also encoded by other nucleotide sequences in the sample. This chain connects TRBV29-1 to TRBJ2-5; D remains unclear. Trimming cost V 6 bases and J 5 bases, with 7 bases left between them. Germline V gives CDR1 SQVTM, CDR2 ANQGSEA. The CDR3 is made up of 10 amino acids. The CDR3 reads CSVIRETQYF. CDR3 in DNA: TGCAGCGTGATAAGGGAGACCCAGTACTTC.

There are a few counts of this clone. The chain uses TRBV30 and TRBJ1-2, with D uncertain. V shed 3 bases and J shed 7 bases, with 12 bases lying between them. The CDR3 loop spans 12 amino acids. Germline CDR1 is GTSNPN and CDR2 is SVGIG (reference sequence). The DNA of the CDR3 is TGTGCCTGGAGCTCAGGAGTAGGTGGCTACACCTTC. It is translated as CAWSSGVGGYTF.